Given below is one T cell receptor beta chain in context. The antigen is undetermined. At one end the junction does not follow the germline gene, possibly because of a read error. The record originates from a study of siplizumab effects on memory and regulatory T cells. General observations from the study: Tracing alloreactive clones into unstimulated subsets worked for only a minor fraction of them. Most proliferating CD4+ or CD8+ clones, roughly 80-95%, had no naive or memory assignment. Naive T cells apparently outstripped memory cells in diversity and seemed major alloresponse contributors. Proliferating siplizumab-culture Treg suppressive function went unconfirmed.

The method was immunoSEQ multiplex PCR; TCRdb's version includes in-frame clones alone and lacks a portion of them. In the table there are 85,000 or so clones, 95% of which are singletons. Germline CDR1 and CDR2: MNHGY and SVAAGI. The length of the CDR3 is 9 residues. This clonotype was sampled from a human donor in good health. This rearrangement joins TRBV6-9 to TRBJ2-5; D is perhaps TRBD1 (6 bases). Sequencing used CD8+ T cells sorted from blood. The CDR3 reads CANRATLHF. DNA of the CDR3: TGTGCCAACAGGGCGACTCTCCACTTC.